This is a list of T cell receptor beta chains from one sample in a study of T cell responses to AZD1222 COVID-19 vaccine. Produced via immunoSEQ multiplex PCR; TCRdb's table is partial and in-frame only. The table lists some 120,000 clones, approximately 88% of them singletons. This specimen consisted of peripheral blood, obtained on day 0 of MenACWY control vaccination. The receptors stem from an adult in good health. CDR3s include the opening cysteine and the closing phenylalanine or tryptophan. The D gene is left open where the match is weak. A row's size may be missing; if present it is once, few, many or a size class.

abundance,j_gene,v_gene,d_gene,CDR3aa,CDR3nt
few,TRBJ1-2,TRBV6-5,-,CASSYAGTFSGYTF,TGTGCCAGCAGTTACGCCGGGACCTTCAGTGGCTACACCTTC
once,TRBJ1-3,TRBV19,-,CASSMGGAKGNTIYF,TGTGCCAGTAGTATGGGAGGGGCCAAAGGAAACACCATATATTTT
once,TRBJ1-2,TRBV9,-,CASSPPGVEGYTF,TGTGCCAGCAGCCCTCCGGGGGTCGAAGGCTACACCTTC
-,TRBJ2-3,TRBV10-1,TRBD1,CASSEWGTGYTDTQYF,TGCGCCAGCAGTGAGTGGGGGACAGGGTACACAGATACGCAGTATTTT
-,TRBJ2-1,TRBV6-6,TRBD2,CASSPRASGTYNEQFF,TGTGCCAGCAGCCCTCGGGCTAGCGGGACCTACAATGAGCAGTTCTTC
-,TRBJ1-4,TRBV3-1/TRBV3-2,-,CASSRAGFFEKLFF,TGTGCCAGCAGCCGGGCAGGCTTTTTTGAAAAACTGTTTTTT
-,TRBJ1-1,TRBV30,TRBD1,CAWRWGQGRGAFF,TGTGCCTGGAGATGGGGACAGGGAAGAGGAGCTTTCTTT
-,TRBJ1-5,TRBV28,-,CASSLTDARIGDASNQPQHF,TGTGCCAGCAGTTTAACAGATGCGAGGATTGGGGACGCAAGCAATCAGCCCCAGCATTTT
-,TRBJ2-5,TRBV27,TRBD1,CASKGQGYEETQYF,TGTGCCAGCAAGGGACAGGGGTACGAAGAGACCCAGTACTTC
-,TRBJ1-2,TRBV4-2,-,CASSHIGGYTF,TGTGCCAGCAGCCACATTGGAGGCTACACCTTC
-,TRBJ2-3,TRBV10-3,-,CAISEGEATTSTDTQYF,TGTGCCATCAGTGAGGGGGAAGCGACTACTAGCACAGATACGCAGTATTTT
once,TRBJ1-4,TRBV2,TRBD1,CASSGDFRGRTTNEKLFF,TGTGCCAGCAGTGGAGACTTTAGGGGGCGGACAACTAATGAAAAACTGTTTTTT
once,TRBJ2-2,TRBV3-1/TRBV3-2,-,CASSQAGSGTGELFF,TGTGCCAGCAGCCAGGCGGGGTCTGGCACCGGGGAGCTGTTTTTT
-,TRBJ1-2,TRBV6-4,TRBD1,CASSEGQGVNYGYTF,TGTGCCAGCAGTGAGGGACAGGGGGTGAACTATGGCTACACCTTC
-,TRBJ1-3,TRBV9,TRBD1,CASSVPNSTGKSGNTIYF,TGTGCCAGCAGCGTCCCGAATTCGACAGGGAAGTCTGGAAACACCATATATTTT
-,TRBJ2-7,TRBV2,TRBD2,CASSESPSGSGTYEQYF,TGTGCCAGCAGTGAATCCCCTAGCGGGAGTGGGACCTACGAGCAGTACTTC
once,TRBJ2-7,TRBV6-5,TRBD2,CASSYFSGVTYEQYF,TGTGCCAGCAGTTACTTTAGCGGGGTTACCTACGAGCAGTACTTC
once,TRBJ2-1,TRBV7-8,TRBD2,CASSSSPLSGRSNEQFF,TGTGCCAGCAGCTCCAGCCCCCTTAGCGGGAGGTCAAATGAGCAGTTCTTC
-,TRBJ2-5,TRBV7-6,-,CASSSYPGSQETQYF,TGTGCCAGCAGCTCTTACCCGGGCAGCCAAGAGACCCAGTACTTC
-,TRBJ1-6,TRBV6-5,-,CASSYGGRSYNSPLHF,TGTGCCAGCAGTTACGGCGGGAGGTCCTATAATTCACCCCTCCACTTT
-,TRBJ2-1,TRBV30,TRBD2,CAWSGRLAGNNEQFF,TGTGCCTGGAGTGGACGTCTAGCGGGAAACAATGAGCAGTTCTTC
-,TRBJ1-6,TRBV25-1,-,CASSGPLRPDSPLHF,TGTGCCAGCAGTGGCCCCCTTCGCCCTGATTCACCCCTCCACTTT
-,TRBJ1-3,TRBV5-4,-,CAGGFATGGNTIYF,TGTGCCGGGGGGTTTGCTACGGGAGGAAACACCATATATTTT
-,TRBJ2-2,TRBV5-1,-,CASAGGTNTGELFF,TGCGCCAGCGCTGGAGGGACGAACACCGGGGAGCTGTTTTTT
-,TRBJ2-3,TRBV6-2/TRBV6-3,-,CASSYSETSTDTQYF,TGTGCCAGCAGTTACTCGGAGACTAGCACAGATACGCAGTATTTT
-,TRBJ2-3,TRBV9,-,CASSDGRGTDTQYF,TGTGCCAGCAGCGACGGTAGGGGGACAGATACGCAGTATTTT
-,TRBJ2-6,TRBV29-1,-,CSVGSSGANVLTF,TGCAGCGTTGGATCCTCTGGGGCCAACGTCCTGACTTTC
-,TRBJ2-7,TRBV25-1,-,CASSPRHMSSYEQYF,TGTGCCAGCAGTCCAAGACACATGAGCTCCTACGAGCAGTACTTC
once,TRBJ1-1,TRBV30,-,CAWSVPLGLTNTEAFF,TGTGCCTGGAGTGTCCCCTTGGGACTTACGAACACTGAAGCTTTCTTT